Each of the 26 T cell receptor beta chains below was sequenced from the same sample in a study of shared clonotypes between healthy human individuals. The table came from immunoSEQ multiplex PCR; TCRdb's copy has only in-frame clones and leaves some out. The sample has around 700,000 clones; 60% to 75% are singletons. The sample was memory CD4+ T cells sorted from blood. Subset in this sample: CD45RA-negative fraction. The receptors come from a woman in her 30s in good health.

This sequence joins TRBV19 and TRBJ2-3, with 8 positions matching TRBD1. The germline gives CDR1 LNHDA, CDR2 SQIVND (reference sequence). This CDR3 comprises 16 residues. Germline trimming cut 6 bases from V and 3 bases from J; bases unmatched to any gene: 11. The CDR3 spells CASSLRGQGRTDTQYF. CDR3 DNA: TGTGCCAGTAGCCTGAGAGGACAGGGAAGGACAGATACGCAGTATTTT.

The J gene is TRBJ2-3, the V gene TRBV4-2; D might be TRBD2 (6 bases). Looked up from germline, CDR1 is LGHNA and CDR2 is YNFKEQ. With 0 bases removed from V and 9 bases from J, the gap between germline ends came to 13 bases. The CDR3 contains 14 residues. CDR3 DNA sequence: TGTGCCAGCAGCCAAGATAGCGGTACGACCACGCAGTATTTT. It is translated as CASSQDSGTTTQYF.

The gene calls are TRBV7-8 and TRBJ1-2; D perhaps matches TRBD1 (5 bases). CDR1 and CDR2 (germline): SGHVS, FQNEAQ. The V and J ends lost 6 bases and 2 bases respectively, with 16 bases between them. This CDR3 contains 15 residues. The CDR3 here is CASSPREGRNYGYTF. The CDR3 DNA reads TGTGCCAGCAGTCCGAGGGAGGGGAGGAACTATGGCTACACCTTC.

The chain uses TRBV28 and TRBJ2-3, with TRBD2 identical over 7 bases. This CDR3 contains 15 residues. The germline CDR1 and CDR2 sequences are MDHEN and SYDVKM. V was pared by 2 bases and J by 1 base, with 3 bases of the junction left unmatched. In DNA form, the CDR3 reads TGTGCCAGCAGTTTAATGCTAGCGGGCACAGATACGCAGTATTTT. Protein sequence: CASSLMLAGTDTQYF.

Turning to this clone: Other DNA sequences in this sample translate to the same CDR3. This sequence joins TRBV5-1 and TRBJ2-1, with D unresolved. Per the germline V gene, CDR1 is SGHRS and CDR2 is YFSETQ. V was clipped by 1 base and J by 2 bases, with 10 bases between them. This CDR3 region has 15 residues. The chain's CDR3 is CASSLSSGAYNEQFF. In DNA form, the CDR3 reads TGCGCCAGCAGCTTGAGCAGTGGGGCCTACAATGAGCAGTTCTTC. Variable domain in full (rest from reference TRBV5-1 and TRBJ2-1): KAGVTQTPRYLIKTRGQQVTLSCSPISGHRSVSWYQQTPGQGLQFLFEYFSETQRNKGNFPGRFSGRQFSNSRSEMNVSTLELGDSALYLCASSLSSGAYNEQFFGPGTRLTVL.

The genes are TRBV4-1 and TRBJ2-5; TRBD1 matches 7 bases. The DNA end is more similar to TRBJ2-7, so the J call may be wrong. The CDR3 loop spans 15 amino acids. CDR1 and CDR2 (germline): MGHRA, YSYEKL. CDR3 amino acids: CASSQPRQGAYEQYF. The CDR3 nucleotides are TGCGCCAGCAGCCAACCTAGACAGGGAGCCTACGAGCAGTACTTC.

V gene TRBV5-1 combines with J gene TRBJ2-3, with D perhaps TRBD2 (5 bases). V lost 7 bases and J lost 4, with 22 bases in between. The CDR3 consists of 16 residues. In germline, CDR1 is SGHRS, CDR2 YFSETQ. In DNA, the CDR3 is TGCGCCAGCTTCGGGAAACCCTCCCCTGAGGCAGATACGCAGTATTTT. Amino acid sequence: CASFGKPSPEADTQYF. The entire variable domain, with the rest obtained from reference TRBV5-1 and TRBJ2-3, is as follows: KAGVTQTPRYLIKTRGQQVTLSCSPISGHRSVSWYQQTPGQGLQFLFEYFSETQRNKGNFPGRFSGRQFSNSRSEMNVSTLELGDSALYLCASFGKPSPEADTQYFGPGTRLTVL.

This chain links TRBV6-1 with TRBJ2-7; possible D gene TRBD1, 8 bases. The CDR3 contains 15 residues. Trimming cost V 10 bases and J 2 bases, with 21 bases left between them. Looked up from germline, CDR1 is MNHNS and CDR2 is SASEGT. The CDR3 region is CATLGGTGRTYEQYF. CDR3 bases: TGTGCCACCCTGGGGGGGACAGGCCGTACCTACGAGCAGTACTTC.

This clone was counted only a few times. The chain employs TRBV1 and TRBJ1-5. TRBV1 is noted as a pseudogene. This CDR3 region has 16 residues. The CDR3 here is CTSSNAGGYSNQPQHF. As DNA, the CDR3 is TGCACCAGCAGCAATGCAGGAGGGTATAGCAATCAGCCCCAGCATTTT.

This chain joins TRBV6-6 and TRBJ2-5; 10 positions match TRBD1. The V gene end was trimmed by 5 bases and the J gene end by 4 bases; junction bases not matched to a gene: 7. This CDR3 is built from 15 residues. Germline-derived CDR1 and CDR2 are MNHNY and SVGAGI (reference sequence). The CDR3 region is CASSDRGLRGETQYF. CDR3 bases: TGTGCCAGCAGTGACAGGGGGCTCAGGGGAGAGACCCAGTACTTC.

This clone was detected a few times. The gene calls are TRBV5-6 and TRBJ1-5; TRBD1 agrees at 9 bases. Germline trimming cut 4 bases from V and 0 bases from J; bases unmatched to any gene: 5. The CDR3 is made up of 16 amino acids. Germline V lookup: CDR1 SGHDT, CDR2 YYEEEE. The CDR3 DNA reads TGTGCCAGCAGCGAAAGGACAGGGGTTAGCAATCAGCCCCAGCATTTT. This gives the protein CASSERTGVSNQPQHF.

The chain employs TRBV7-8 and TRBJ1-2; 10 positions agree with TRBD1. Germline V gene data show CDR1 as SGHVS and CDR2 as FQNEAQ. J lost 4 bases, V lost 5 bases, and 7 bases had no gene match. This CDR3 region has 15 residues. The CDR3 spells CASSQGDRGLYGYTF. The CDR3 DNA is TGTGCCAGCAGCCAGGGGGACAGGGGCCTCTATGGCTACACCTTC.

CDR3 in amino acids: CASSQGGGLGQGGYNEQFF. DNA of the CDR3: TGTGCCAGCAGCCAAGGTGGGGGTCTTGGACAGGGTGGTTACAATGAGCAGTTCTTC. V is TRBV4-2 and J is TRBJ2-1, with 8 bases lining up with TRBD1. Trimming removed 1 base from V and 4 bases from J; junction bases left unmatched: 15. CDR3 length equals 19 residues. Germline CDR1 LGHNA, CDR2 YNFKEQ.

The chain combines TRBV6-1 with TRBJ2-1, with D unresolved. The CDR3 has 14 residues. The V gene's germline CDR1 is MNHNS and CDR2 SASEGT. Trimming cost V 7 bases and J 3 bases, with 13 bases left between them. The CDR3 loop reads CASKGLEYYNEQFF. CDR3 DNA sequence: TGTGCCAGCAAAGGGCTGGAGTACTACAATGAGCAGTTCTTC.

The chain couples TRBV28 to TRBJ1-2; D is perhaps TRBD1 (5 bases). Trimming cost V 6 bases and J 8 bases, with 22 bases left between them. Germline CDR1 MDHEN, CDR2 SYDVKM. The CDR3 extends over 15 amino acids. The CDR3 region is CASSPAGMQPRGYTF. The CDR3 region has the DNA TGTGCCAGCAGCCCAGCAGGGATGCAGCCCAGAGGCTACACCTTC.

The chain has TRBV2 and TRBJ2-1; 8 bases are a match to TRBD2. The junction had 7 bases not matched to a gene; V was cut back by 7 bases and J by 2 bases. This CDR3 spans 15 amino acids. Germline V gene lookup returns CDR1 SNHLY and CDR2 FYNNEI. CDR3 loop: CASTTGTRTYNEQFF. CDR3 bases: TGTGCCAGCACAACCGGGACTAGAACCTACAATGAGCAGTTCTTC.

The genes are TRBV11-3 and TRBJ2-1; tentatively, D is TRBD2 (5 bases). CDR1 is SGHNT, CDR2 YENEEA, per germline. CDR3 size: 15 residues. V lost 0 bases, J lost 0 bases, and 6 bases lay in between. This chain's CDR3 is CASSLDGGSYNEQFF. CDR3 coding DNA: TGTGCCAGCAGCTTAGATGGAGGCTCCTACAATGAGCAGTTCTTC.

This clone is a singleton in its sample. This rearrangement joins TRBV4-1 to TRBJ2-3, with a weak D call TRBD2 (6 bases). The germline V and J ends were trimmed by 1 base and 1 base, with 12 bases remaining between them. This CDR3 has 16 amino acids. CDR1 is MGHRA and CDR2 is YSYEKL in the germline V gene. In DNA, the CDR3 is TGCGCCAGCAGCCAAGTTGTATTAGCGGGCACAGATACGCAGTATTTT. This codes for CASSQVVLAGTDTQYF.

The gene calls are TRBV7-2 and TRBJ1-4; 7 nucleotides match TRBD1. The CDR3 is made up of 14 amino acids. V gave up 5 bases and J gave up 5 bases; unmatched junction bases: 5. From germline, CDR1 is SGHTA and CDR2 FQGNSA. For the CDR3, the DNA is TGTGCCAGCAGCAAGGGACAGTTAAATGAAAAACTGTTTTTT. Translated: CASSKGQLNEKLFF.

This clone was observed a handful of times. This sample includes further DNA sequences coding for the same CDR3. The CDR3 DNA sequence: TGTGCCAGTAGTATAGATTCCGGGACAGGGGGTTACAATGAGCAGTTCTTC. It translates to CASSIDSGTGGYNEQFF. This rearrangement joins TRBV19 to TRBJ2-1; 11 nucleotides line up with TRBD1. The CDR3 has 17 amino acids. From germline, CDR1 is LNHDA and CDR2 SQIVND (reference sequence). J was trimmed by 4 bases and V by 0 bases; bases with no gene match: 5.

This clone was observed a single time. V usage is TRBV30 and J usage is TRBJ2-7, with D unclear. V was clipped by 3 bases and J by 3 bases, with 6 bases between them. The CDR3 is made up of 11 amino acids. In germline, CDR1 is GTSNPN, CDR2 SVGIG (reference sequence). CDR3 sequence (DNA): TGTGCCTGGAGGAGGAACTACGAGCAGTACTTC. Protein sequence: CAWRRNYEQYF.

This clone was detected many times. The gene calls are TRBV6-1 and TRBJ1-5; the D gene is possibly TRBD1 (6 bases). The V and J ends lost 8 bases and 0 bases respectively, with 11 bases between them. This CDR3 is 14 amino acids long. Germline lookup yields CDR1 MNHNS and CDR2 SASEGT. CDR3 nucleotides: TGTGCCAGCGGACAGCCATTTAGCAATCAGCCCCAGCATTTT. It yields the protein CASGQPFSNQPQHF.

The chain couples TRBV6-5 to TRBJ1-1; D is unclear. V was trimmed by 5 bases and J by 1 base, leaving 8 bases between them. The germline V gene encodes CDR1 MNHEY and CDR2 SVGAGI. The CDR3 totals 13 residues. CDR3 nucleotide sequence: TGTGCCAGCAGTGTACATGAGAACACTGAAGCTTTCTTT. Protein sequence: CASSVHENTEAFF.

The V gene is TRBV10-1, the J gene TRBJ2-5, with TRBD2 as a possible D gene (6 bases). The V end lost 5 bases, the J end lost 5 bases, and 12 bases lay between the germline ends. Looked up from germline, CDR1 is WNHNN and CDR2 is SYGVQD (reference sequence). This CDR3 has 13 amino acids. CDR3 nucleotides: TGCGCCAGCAGTCGTTCCGGAGGGGAGACCCAGTACTTC. It is translated as CASSRSGGETQYF.

This clone was seen only a few times. V gene TRBV5-1 combines with J gene TRBJ2-7; 14 bases match TRBD2. Losses at the gene ends were 4 bases for V and 4 bases for J; bases not matched to a gene: 7. The CDR3 runs to 16 residues. Looked up from germline, CDR1 is SGHRS and CDR2 is YFSETQ. CDR3 in DNA: TGCGCCAGCAGCACCGGGACTAGCGGGGGCCGGTACGAGCAGTACTTC. It yields the protein CASSTGTSGGRYEQYF.

The sample holds a few counts of this clone. The chain has TRBV10-3 and TRBJ2-7; D remains unclear. CDR3 length equals 12 residues. The germline CDR1 and CDR2 sequences are ENHRY and SYGVKD. With 2 bases removed from V and 7 bases from J, the gap between germline ends came to 9 bases. CDR3 sequence reads: CAISEHLGEQYF. CDR3 nucleotide sequence: TGTGCCATCAGTGAGCACCTGGGAGAGCAGTACTTC.